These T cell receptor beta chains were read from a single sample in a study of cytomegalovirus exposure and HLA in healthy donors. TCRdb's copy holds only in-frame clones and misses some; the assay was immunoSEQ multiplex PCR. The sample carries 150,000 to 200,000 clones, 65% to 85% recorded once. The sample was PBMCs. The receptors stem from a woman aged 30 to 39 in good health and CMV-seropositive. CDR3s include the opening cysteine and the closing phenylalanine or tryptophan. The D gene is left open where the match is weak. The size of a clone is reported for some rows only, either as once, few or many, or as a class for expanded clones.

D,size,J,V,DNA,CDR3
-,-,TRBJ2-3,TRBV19,TGTGCCAGTAAGGGGGGGAGGGTGGCCACAGATACGCAGTATTTT,CASKGGRVATDTQYF
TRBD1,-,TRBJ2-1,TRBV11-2,TGTGCCAGCAGCTCCGGGACAGGGGGTTACAATGAGCAGTTCTTC,CASSSGTGGYNEQFF
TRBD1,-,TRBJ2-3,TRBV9,TGTGCCAGCAGCGCCAGGACAGGGGGAGGCACAGATACGCAGTATTTT,CASSARTGGGTDTQYF
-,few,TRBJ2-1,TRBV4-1,TGCGCCAGCAGCCAAGGAGCAAGCGGGCCATACAATGAGCAGTTCTTC,CASSQGASGPYNEQFF
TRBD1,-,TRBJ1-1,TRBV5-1,TGCGCCAGCAGCGCTAAGGGGCAGGGGGCTGAAGCTTTCTTT,CASSAKGQGAEAFF
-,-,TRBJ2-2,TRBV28,TGTGCCAGCATTCCGAGCGCCGGGGAGCTGTTTTTT,CASIPSAGELFF
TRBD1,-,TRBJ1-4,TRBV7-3,TGTGCCAGCAGCTTCCCCCACAGGGGAGGCGAAAAACTGTTTTTT,CASSFPHRGGEKLFF
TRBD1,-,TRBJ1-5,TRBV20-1,TGCAGTGCGGGGACAGTAAGCCAGCATTTT,CSAGTVSQHF
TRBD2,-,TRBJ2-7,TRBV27,TGTGCCAGCGCGGTCGGACTAGCGGTAATCTACGAGCAGTACTTC,CASAVGLAVIYEQYF
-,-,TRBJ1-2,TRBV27,TGTGCCAGCAGTTTTAGCACCTTTACTAACTATGGCTACACCTTC,CASSFSTFTNYGYTF
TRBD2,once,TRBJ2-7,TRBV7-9,TGTGCCAGCAGCCCGGGCCTAGCGGGAGGCCCATACCACTACGAGCAGTACTTC,CASSPGLAGGPYHYEQYF
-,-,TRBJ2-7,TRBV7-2,TGTGCCAGCAGCTTAGCTGGTAGCGGCTACGAGCAGTACTTC,CASSLAGSGYEQYF
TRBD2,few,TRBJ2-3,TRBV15,TGTGCCACCAGCAGAGATGCGTCTGGCGGGGGTTCAGATACGCAGTATTTT,CATSRDASGGGSDTQYF
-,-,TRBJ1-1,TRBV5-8,TGTGCCAGTATGCGGACAGTACGGGTAAACACTGAAGCTTTCTTT,CASMRTVRVNTEAFF
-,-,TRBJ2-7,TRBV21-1,TGTGCCAGCAGCAAATCTTGTACTAGCGGGAGCTACGAGCAGTACTTC,CASSKSCTSGSYEQYF
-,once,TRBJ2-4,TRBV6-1,TGTGCCAGCGTCGGGGTCAGGGGTAGACGACAGTACTTC,CASVGVRGRRQYF
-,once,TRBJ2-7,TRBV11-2,TGTGCCAGCAGCTTGTTCCCCCCTTTACAGGCGGGGAGATACGAGCAGTACTTC,CASSLFPPLQAGRYEQYF
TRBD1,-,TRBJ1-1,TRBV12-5,TGTGCTAGTGGTCCCGGGACAGGGCCTAACACTGAAGCTTTCTTT,CASGPGTGPNTEAFF
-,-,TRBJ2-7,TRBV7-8,TGTGCCAGCAGCTTCGGGATCTCCTACGAGCAGTACTTC,CASSFGISYEQYF
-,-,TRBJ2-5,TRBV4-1,TGCGCCAGCAGCCAAGATATGCGGAGGGAGACCCAGTACTTC,CASSQDMRRETQYF
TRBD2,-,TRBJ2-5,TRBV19,TGTGCCAGTCAAAATAGGTCGGTGGGGGGGATCGGAGAGACCCAGTACTTC,CASQNRSVGGIGETQYF
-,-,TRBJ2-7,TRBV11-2,TGTGCCAGCAGGCCCACAGCCAGGGCGACCTACGAGCAGTACTTC,CASRPTARATYEQYF
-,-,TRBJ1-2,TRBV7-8,TGTGCCAGCAGCTTAGCCGGGGGGCAGGGGAGTGACTATGGCTACACCTTC,CASSLAGGQGSDYGYTF
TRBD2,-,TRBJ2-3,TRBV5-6,TGTGCCAGCAGCTTGCTCGGGAGGGCAATGGAAGGAGATACGCAGTATTTT,CASSLLGRAMEGDTQYF
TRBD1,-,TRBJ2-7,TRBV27,TGTGCCAGCAGCTATAGCGACAGGGGCGAGCAGTACTTC,CASSYSDRGEQYF
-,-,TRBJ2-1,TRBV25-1,TGTGCCAGCAGGTTCAGGGCACGGAACAATGAGCAGTTCTTC,CASRFRARNNEQFF
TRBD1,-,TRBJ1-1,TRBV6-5,TGTGCCAGCAGCAGGGGACAGGGGAGCTCAGCTTTCTTT,CASSRGQGSSAFF
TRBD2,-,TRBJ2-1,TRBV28,TGTGCCAGCAGTTTACTGGGACTAGAATTTGAGCAGTTCTTC,CASSLLGLEFEQFF
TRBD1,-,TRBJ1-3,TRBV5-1,TGCGCCAGCAGCTCGCGGGACAGGGGGAACACCATATATTTT,CASSSRDRGNTIYF
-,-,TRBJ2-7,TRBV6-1,TGTGCCAGCAGAGAAAGCGGGTCTGGGCGCGGGGAGCAGTACTTC,CASRESGSGRGEQYF
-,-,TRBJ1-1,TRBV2,TGTGCCAGCAGATCTCGGGGTTTACAAACTGAAGCTTTCTTT,CASRSRGLQTEAFF
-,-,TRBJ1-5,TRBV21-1,TGTGCCAGCCCATCACAGCCCCAGCATTTT,CASPSQPQHF
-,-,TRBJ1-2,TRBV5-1,TGCGCCAGCAGCAAAATCGACAGAAACTATGGCTACACCTTC,CASSKIDRNYGYTF
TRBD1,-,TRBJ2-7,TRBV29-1,TGCAGCGTTGGTCCGAGACAGGGGAACGAGCAGTACTTC,CSVGPRQGNEQYF
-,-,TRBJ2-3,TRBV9,TGTGCCAGCAGCGTAGCGGGAGAATACGCGCAGTATTTT,CASSVAGEYAQYF
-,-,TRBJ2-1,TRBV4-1,TGCGCCAGCAGCCAAGTGGCGGGACTCCTCGTCGATGAGCAGTTCTTC,CASSQVAGLLVDEQFF
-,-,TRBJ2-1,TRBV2,TGTGCCAGCAGTTACCCCTTCGCGGGGACCTCCTACAATGAGCAGTTCTTC,CASSYPFAGTSYNEQFF
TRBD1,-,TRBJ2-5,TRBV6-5,TGTGCCAGCAGGCGACAGGGGCCTTCGTGGGAGACCCAGTACTTC,CASRRQGPSWETQYF
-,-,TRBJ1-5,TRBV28,TGTGCCAGCAGTTTCAAGAACCTCCGGGACACCAATCAGCCCCAGCATTTT,CASSFKNLRDTNQPQHF
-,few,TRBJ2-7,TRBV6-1,TGTGCCAGCAGTGAAAGGAGTCTTACCTACGAGCAGTACTTC,CASSERSLTYEQYF
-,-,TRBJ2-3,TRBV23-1,TGCGCCAGCAGTCACGGGTACACGCAGTATTTT,CASSHGYTQYF
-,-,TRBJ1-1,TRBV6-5,TGTGCCAGCAGCCGCGGTGCAGACACTGAAGCTTTCTTT,CASSRGADTEAFF
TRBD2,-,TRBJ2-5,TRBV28,TGTGCCAGCAGAAAAGAGCGGGGACAAGAGACCCAGTACTTC,CASRKERGQETQYF